The rows below give T cell receptor beta chains drawn from one sample of a study of shared clonotypes between healthy human individuals. Sequenced by immunoSEQ multiplex PCR; TCRdb stores in-frame clones only, minus some. The sample contains some 240,000 clones, 65% of which appear only once. The sample comprised memory CD4+ T cells sorted from blood. All receptors derive from a young man in good health. CDR3s include the opening cysteine and the closing phenylalanine or tryptophan. Fields, in order: V gene, D gene, clone size, J gene, CDR3 DNA, CDR3 protein. D genes are given only for firm matches. The listing skips clone size in some rows; elsewhere it reads once, few, many or a size class.

v_call: TRBV6-5; d_call: .; clone_size: few; j_call: TRBJ2-5; cdr3_nt: TGTGCCAGCAATTGGCAAGAGACCCAGTACTTC; cdr3_aa: CASNWQETQYF
v_call: TRBV7-2; d_call: .; clone_size: few; j_call: TRBJ2-4; cdr3_nt: TGTGCCAGCAGCTTAGGGATAAGTCGGGCTCAGTACTTC; cdr3_aa: CASSLGISRAQYF
v_call: TRBV28; d_call: .; clone_size: few; j_call: TRBJ2-7; cdr3_nt: TGTGCCAGCAGTGCCGGCGGGGACTCCTACGAGCAGTACTTC; cdr3_aa: CASSAGGDSYEQYF
v_call: TRBV5-1; d_call: .; clone_size: few; j_call: TRBJ1-1; cdr3_nt: TGCGCCAGCAGTTTACGCGGGGTGAACACTGAAGCTTTCTTT; cdr3_aa: CASSLRGVNTEAFF
v_call: TRBV28; d_call: TRBD1; clone_size: once; j_call: TRBJ2-5; cdr3_nt: TGTGCCAGCAGTTTGGGGGCAGGGGGCCAAGAGACCCAGTACTTC; cdr3_aa: CASSLGAGGQETQYF
v_call: TRBV2; d_call: .; clone_size: .; j_call: TRBJ2-7; cdr3_nt: TGTGCCAGCAAAGAGCAGGGTCCTTCCTACGAGCAGTACTTC; cdr3_aa: CASKEQGPSYEQYF
v_call: TRBV7-2; d_call: .; clone_size: few; j_call: TRBJ1-1; cdr3_nt: TGTGCCAGCAGCTTAGATCGCCGTAACACTGAAGCTTTCTTT; cdr3_aa: CASSLDRRNTEAFF
v_call: TRBV5-4; d_call: TRBD2; clone_size: .; j_call: TRBJ2-7; cdr3_nt: TGTGCCAGCAGCTTACTAGCGGGAGGGTTGGAAGAGCAGTACTTC; cdr3_aa: CASSLLAGGLEEQYF
v_call: TRBV5-1; d_call: .; clone_size: .; j_call: TRBJ2-7; cdr3_nt: TGCGCCAGCAGCTTTATTGTGGGCGGCCCGACCTACGAGCAGTACTTC; cdr3_aa: CASSFIVGGPTYEQYF
v_call: TRBV9; d_call: TRBD2; clone_size: .; j_call: TRBJ2-1; cdr3_nt: TGTGCCAGCAGCGTAGGCGGGAGGGTGGGAAATGAGCAGTTCTTC; cdr3_aa: CASSVGGRVGNEQFF
v_call: TRBV28; d_call: TRBD1; clone_size: .; j_call: TRBJ1-6; cdr3_nt: TGTGCCAGCAGTTTACAGGGGGCCAAGTCACCCCTCCACTTT; cdr3_aa: CASSLQGAKSPLHF
v_call: TRBV5-5; d_call: .; clone_size: .; j_call: TRBJ2-4; cdr3_nt: TGTGCCAGCAGTTTACAGATGATAGCCAAAAACATTCAGTACTTC; cdr3_aa: CASSLQMIAKNIQYF
v_call: TRBV19; d_call: TRBD1; clone_size: .; j_call: TRBJ2-7; cdr3_nt: TGTGCCAGTAAGCCTAAACGGGACAGCTCCTACGAGCAGTACTTC; cdr3_aa: CASKPKRDSSYEQYF
v_call: TRBV11-1; d_call: TRBD1; clone_size: .; j_call: TRBJ1-1; cdr3_nt: TGTGCCAGCAGCCGCCTCAGGGGGCCTGGCACTGAAGCTTTCTTT; cdr3_aa: CASSRLRGPGTEAFF
v_call: TRBV5-4; d_call: .; clone_size: few; j_call: TRBJ2-7; cdr3_nt: TGTGCCAGCAGCGTTCAGGGGTGGGGGGACGAGCAGTACTTC; cdr3_aa: CASSVQGWGDEQYF
v_call: TRBV19; d_call: TRBD1; clone_size: .; j_call: TRBJ1-2; cdr3_nt: TGTGCCAGTAGAGCGTCCAGGGGGTCGGCTGGCTACACCTTC; cdr3_aa: CASRASRGSAGYTF
v_call: TRBV30; d_call: .; clone_size: once; j_call: TRBJ1-1; cdr3_nt: TGTGCCTGGGGAGAAGGGAACACTGAAGCTTTCTTT; cdr3_aa: CAWGEGNTEAFF
v_call: TRBV2; d_call: TRBD2; clone_size: .; j_call: TRBJ2-2; cdr3_nt: TGTGCCAGCGGACTAGAAGTCGCCGGGGAGCTGTTTTTT; cdr3_aa: CASGLEVAGELFF
v_call: TRBV7-2; d_call: TRBD2; clone_size: few; j_call: TRBJ2-5; cdr3_nt: TGTGCCAGCAGCTCATTAGCGGGAGGGGACCAAGAGACCCAGTACTTC; cdr3_aa: CASSSLAGGDQETQYF
v_call: TRBV7-6; d_call: TRBD2; clone_size: few; j_call: TRBJ2-2; cdr3_nt: TGTGCCAGCAGCTCGGAGACTAGCGGGAACACCGGGGAGCTGTTTTTT; cdr3_aa: CASSSETSGNTGELFF
v_call: TRBV2; d_call: TRBD1; clone_size: .; j_call: TRBJ1-2; cdr3_nt: TGTGCCGGCGAGGGGACAGGGGGCGCCGGGGGCTACACCTTC; cdr3_aa: CAGEGTGGAGGYTF
v_call: TRBV5-6; d_call: .; clone_size: .; j_call: TRBJ2-3; cdr3_nt: TGTGCCAGCAGCTTGGATCGTACAGATACGCAGTATTTT; cdr3_aa: CASSLDRTDTQYF
v_call: TRBV2; d_call: .; clone_size: .; j_call: TRBJ2-7; cdr3_nt: TGTGCCAGCAGTGAGGGGTTGAAGGAGCAGTACTTC; cdr3_aa: CASSEGLKEQYF
v_call: TRBV6-5; d_call: .; clone_size: .; j_call: TRBJ1-1; cdr3_nt: TGTGCCAGCACCAAATCAGGCGGGGGGACTGAAGCTTTCTTT; cdr3_aa: CASTKSGGGTEAFF
v_call: TRBV14; d_call: TRBD1; clone_size: .; j_call: TRBJ2-2; cdr3_nt: TGTGCCAGCAGCCCCCTCGGGACAGGGGGCACCGGGGAGCTGTTTTTT; cdr3_aa: CASSPLGTGGTGELFF
v_call: TRBV11-2; d_call: .; clone_size: .; j_call: TRBJ2-1; cdr3_nt: TGTGCCAGCACCCTAAAGCGACGGTGGGAGAATTACAATGAGCAGTTCTTC; cdr3_aa: CASTLKRRWENYNEQFF
v_call: TRBV7-2; d_call: .; clone_size: few; j_call: TRBJ2-1; cdr3_nt: TGTGCCAGCAGCCCGGGTACTGTGGGAGGGCAGTTCTTC; cdr3_aa: CASSPGTVGGQFF
v_call: TRBV18; d_call: TRBD1; clone_size: .; j_call: TRBJ2-7; cdr3_nt: TGTGCCAGCTCACGGAACTTACAGGGGGGCGGAACGCTTTACGAGCAGTACTTC; cdr3_aa: CASSRNLQGGGTLYEQYF
v_call: TRBV5-4; d_call: TRBD1; clone_size: once; j_call: TRBJ2-7; cdr3_nt: TGTGCCAGCAGCTTGGAACCGGGACAGGCCTACGAGCAGTACTTC; cdr3_aa: CASSLEPGQAYEQYF
v_call: TRBV29-1; d_call: TRBD1; clone_size: few; j_call: TRBJ1-2; cdr3_nt: TGCAGCGTTACGGGACAGGGGTACGGCTACACCTTC; cdr3_aa: CSVTGQGYGYTF
v_call: TRBV6-6; d_call: TRBD2; clone_size: few; j_call: TRBJ2-7; cdr3_nt: TGTGCCAGCAGTTCGCACGCGGGGGACCCCTACGAGCAGTACTTC; cdr3_aa: CASSSHAGDPYEQYF
v_call: TRBV19; d_call: TRBD1; clone_size: .; j_call: TRBJ2-6; cdr3_nt: TGTGCCAGTATCGGACAGGGGTTAAGTGGGGCCAACGTCCTGACTTTC; cdr3_aa: CASIGQGLSGANVLTF
v_call: TRBV9; d_call: .; clone_size: many; j_call: TRBJ2-3; cdr3_nt: TGTGCCAGCAGCGCACTAGCCCATAGCACAGATACGCAGTATTTT; cdr3_aa: CASSALAHSTDTQYF
v_call: TRBV7-2; d_call: TRBD1; clone_size: many; j_call: TRBJ1-2; cdr3_nt: TGTGCCAGCAGCCCGGACAGGGGGGCTAACTATGGCTACACCTTC; cdr3_aa: CASSPDRGANYGYTF
v_call: TRBV6-4; d_call: .; clone_size: few; j_call: TRBJ2-4; cdr3_nt: TGTGCCAGCAGTGACTCCGCTGGACGCCATTCGGTTCAGTACTTC; cdr3_aa: CASSDSAGRHSVQYF
v_call: TRBV5-4; d_call: .; clone_size: few; j_call: TRBJ2-7; cdr3_nt: TGTGCCAGCAGACGAGAAGACGGTGACCAGCAGTACTTC; cdr3_aa: CASRREDGDQQYF
v_call: TRBV4-1; d_call: TRBD1; clone_size: once; j_call: TRBJ2-2; cdr3_nt: TGCGCCAGCAGCCAACGACAGGGGGCGGACACCGGGGAGCTGTTTTTT; cdr3_aa: CASSQRQGADTGELFF
v_call: TRBV18; d_call: TRBD1; clone_size: .; j_call: TRBJ2-2; cdr3_nt: TGTGCCAGCTCACCCGGACAGGGGTTGTTTTTT; cdr3_aa: CASSPGQGLFF
v_call: TRBV5-1; d_call: .; clone_size: .; j_call: TRBJ2-5; cdr3_nt: TGCGCCAGCAGCTTGTTTAGGGGGTCGGGGGAGACCCAGTACTTC; cdr3_aa: CASSLFRGSGETQYF
v_call: TRBV6-1; d_call: TRBD1; clone_size: .; j_call: TRBJ2-2; cdr3_nt: TGTGCCAGCAGAAAGACAGGGGTCACCGGGGAGCTGTTTTTT; cdr3_aa: CASRKTGVTGELFF
v_call: TRBV7-2; d_call: .; clone_size: .; j_call: TRBJ1-3; cdr3_nt: TGTGCCAGCAGGCCAAGGGCTGGAAACACCATATATTTT; cdr3_aa: CASRPRAGNTIYF
v_call: TRBV7-6; d_call: .; clone_size: .; j_call: TRBJ2-1; cdr3_nt: TGTGCCAGCAGCTTAGCTACACAGAATGAGCAGTTCTTC; cdr3_aa: CASSLATQNEQFF
v_call: TRBV19; d_call: .; clone_size: .; j_call: TRBJ1-5; cdr3_nt: TGTGCCAGTAGTATTCAGGCTGGGGGTCAGCCCCAGCATTTT; cdr3_aa: CASSIQAGGQPQHF
v_call: TRBV6-6; d_call: .; clone_size: .; j_call: TRBJ2-3; cdr3_nt: TGTGCCAGCACTAAGAAGGGGGATACGCAGTATTTT; cdr3_aa: CASTKKGDTQYF
v_call: TRBV7-2; d_call: TRBD2; clone_size: .; j_call: TRBJ2-1; cdr3_nt: TGTGCCAGCAGTTCTGGACTAGCGGGTTCGAAGCAGTTCTTC; cdr3_aa: CASSSGLAGSKQFF